This entry lists 29 T cell receptor beta chains sequenced from one sample in a study of blood T cell repertoires in COVID-19. The method was immunoSEQ multiplex PCR; TCRdb's version includes in-frame clones alone and lacks a portion of them. The profile shows some 200,000 clones, 70% to 90% of them singletons. The specimen sequenced was peripheral blood. These TCRs come from a woman aged 35 to 49 with acute or convalescent COVID-19.

This chain uses TRBV18 with TRBJ1-1; 10 bases map to TRBD1. V lost 6 bases and J lost 5; bases outside the gene matches: 6. CDR3 length: 14 residues. In germline, CDR1 is KGHSH, CDR2 LQKENI. This CDR3 reads CASSGGTGETEAFF. Here the CDR3 DNA reads TGTGCCAGCTCCGGAGGGACAGGGGAAACTGAAGCTTTCTTT. The entire variable domain, with the rest obtained from reference TRBV18 and TRBJ1-1, is as follows: NAGVMQNPRHLVRRRGQEARLRCSPMKGHSHVYWYRQLPEEGLKFMVYLQKENIIDESGMPKERFSAEFPKEGPSILRIQQVVRGDSAAYFCASSGGTGETEAFFGQGTRLTVV.

This clone was observed a handful of times. The rearrangement uses TRBV9 and TRBJ1-4; D is ambiguous. The germline V gene has CDR1 SGDLS and CDR2 YYNGEE. V gave up 4 bases and J gave up 5 bases, with 18 bases separating them. This CDR3 is built from 16 residues. CDR3 DNA: TGTGCCAGCAGCCCACGTCATTCGGGTGGAAATGAAAAACTGTTTTTT. It specifies CASSPRHSGGNEKLFF.

The V and J genes are TRBV10-2 and TRBJ1-5; 7 bases are a match to TRBD1. Trimming cost V 2 bases and J 6 bases; bases outside gene matches: 1. Germline assignment: CDR1 WSHSY and CDR2 SAAADI. CDR3 size: 13 residues. DNA for the CDR3: TGCGCCAGCAGTGAGCAGGGGGGTCAGCCCCAGCATTTT. Translated, it gives CASSEQGGQPQHF.

The V and J genes are TRBV21-1 and TRBJ1-1. TRBV21-1 is noted as a pseudogene. The CDR3 spans 14 residues. The CDR3 region is CASSTRVSRTEAFF. The CDR3 coding sequence is TGTGCCAGCAGCACCCGGGTATCGAGGACTGAAGCTTTCTTT.

The rearrangement joins TRBV6-5 to TRBJ1-1; 11 bases align to TRBD1. CDR1 is MNHEY, CDR2 SVGAGI, per germline. Trimming removed 6 bases from V and 7 bases from J; junction bases left unmatched: 7. This CDR3 contains 14 residues. Written as DNA, the CDR3 is TGTGCCAGCAGCCCCGGGACAGGGGGTTATGAAGCTTTCTTT. Translated, it gives CASSPGTGGYEAFF.

V and J are TRBV24-1 and TRBJ1-2; D gene ambiguous. CDR3 size: 14 residues. The V end was cut by 3 bases, the J end by 2 bases, with 9 bases between. The V gene's germline CDR1 is KGHDR and CDR2 SFDVKD. The CDR3 region is CATSDGHKNYGYTF. The CDR3 bases are TGTGCCACCAGTGATGGTCACAAGAACTATGGCTACACCTTC.

This chain connects TRBV5-4 to TRBJ2-5, with D maybe TRBD1 (5 bases). CDR3 size: 15 residues. Germline loops: CDR1 SGHNT, CDR2 YYREEE (reference sequence). V dropped 2 bases and J dropped 5 bases, with 16 bases sitting between them. The CDR3 region has the DNA TGTGCCAGCAGCTTTAAAGACTCAGGGCTGGAGACCCAGTACTTC. Translated: CASSFKDSGLETQYF.

This chain joins TRBV5-4 and TRBJ2-5, with TRBD2 identical over 12 bases. CDR3 length equals 16 residues. CDR1 is SGHNT, CDR2 YYREEE, per germline (reference sequence). The V segment lost 3 bases and the J segment 0 bases; nucleotides outside the gene matches: 3. The CDR3 DNA reads TGTGCCAGCAGCTCCGGACTAGCGGGGTACCAAGAGACCCAGTACTTC. This sequence encodes CASSSGLAGYQETQYF.

The J gene is TRBJ2-1, the V gene TRBV29-1; TRBD1 aligns across 8 bases. CDR3 length: 15 residues. Trimming took 4 bases from V and 6 from J; bases not matched to a gene: 11. CDR1 is SQVTM and CDR2 is ANQGSEA in the germline V gene. This CDR3 reads CSVGPPAGGPNEQFF. The CDR3 DNA follows: TGCAGCGTTGGGCCCCCGGCAGGGGGCCCCAATGAGCAGTTCTTC.

This clone came up once. The chain links TRBV7-9 to TRBJ1-4; D may be TRBD1 (5 bases). The CDR3 loop spans 18 amino acids. V lost 0 bases and J lost 4, with 18 bases in between. The germline CDR1 and CDR2 sequences are SEHNR and FQNEAQ (reference sequence). CDR3 sequence (DNA): TGTGCCAGCAGCTTAGCGCAGGGCGGCCTAATTCTTAATGAAAAACTGTTTTTT. Translated: CASSLAQGGLILNEKLFF.

The gene calls are TRBV12-3 or TRBV12-4 and TRBJ2-7, with D maybe TRBD1 (6 bases). The CDR3 extends over 13 amino acids. V was shortened by 5 bases and J by 3 bases, with 11 bases between the two germline ends. In DNA, the CDR3 is TGTGCCAGCAGTCATACAGGGATCTACGAGCAGTACGTC. It is translated as CASSHTGIYEQYV.

This clone occurred once. The chain uses TRBV24-1 and TRBJ1-3; D might be TRBD1 (5 bases). V was cut by 7 bases and J by 6 bases, with 12 bases left in between. The CDR3 runs to 13 residues. The germline V gene has CDR1 KGHDR and CDR2 SFDVKD. The CDR3, as DNA: TGTGCCACCAGACTCAGGGAGGAAAACACCATATATTTT. It specifies CATRLREENTIYF.

This chain links TRBV18 with TRBJ1-2, with 9 bases lining up with TRBD1. J lost 10 bases, V lost 5 bases, and 17 bases had no gene match. The CDR3 totals 16 residues. Germline assignment: CDR1 KGHSH and CDR2 LQKENI. As DNA, the CDR3 is TGTGCCAGCTCAACTACAAGTGGGACAGGGAGTCTTGACTACACCTTC. Protein product: CASSTTSGTGSLDYTF.

V and J are TRBV24-1 and TRBJ2-5, with 7 bases aligning to TRBD1. Germline CDR1 and CDR2: KGHDR and SFDVKD. CDR3 length: 17 amino acids. The trim removed 2 bases at V and 2 bases at J, leaving 10 bases unmatched. Here the CDR3 DNA reads TGTGCCACCAGTGATTCGACAGGACAGGTCCCACAAGAGACCCAGTACTTC. It codes for CATSDSTGQVPQETQYF.

The DNA for the CDR3 is TGCGCCAGCAGCCAATTGCAGCGGGGCACAGATACGCAGTATTTT. Protein sequence: CASSQLQRGTDTQYF. The V and J genes are TRBV4-1 and TRBJ2-3; possibly TRBD2 for D (6 bases). V lost 2 bases and J 1 base, leaving 10 bases between the germline ends. The germline V gene has CDR1 MGHRA and CDR2 YSYEKL. This CDR3 contains 15 residues.

This clone was counted a few times. The gene calls are TRBV7-6 and TRBJ2-2; a weak D match, TRBD1 (6 bases). Germline V gene data show CDR1 as SGHVS and CDR2 as FNYEAQ. The CDR3 extends over 15 amino acids. Between the trimmed V and J ends, which lost 4 bases and 4 bases, there was a span of 13 bases. CDR3 bases: TGTGCCAGCAGCTCCCAGGGGTCAGGCACCGGGGAGCTGTTTTTT. Amino acids: CASSSQGSGTGELFF.

The chain links TRBV2 to TRBJ1-6; 8 nucleotides align to TRBD1. Germline lookup yields CDR1 SNHLY and CDR2 FYNNEI. This CDR3 spans 12 amino acids. The V and J ends lost 8 bases and 13 bases, in that order; junction bases with no gene match: 7. CDR3 in amino acids: CASGGTGVPLHF. CDR3 sequence (DNA): TGTGCCAGCGGCGGGACAGGTGTTCCCCTCCACTTT.

This clone was observed a handful of times. This chain joins TRBV24-1 and TRBJ2-2; D might be TRBD2 (5 bases). Germline lookup yields CDR1 KGHDR and CDR2 SFDVKD. CDR3 length: 14 residues. V lost 5 bases and J lost 6, with 12 bases in between. This chain's CDR3 is CATSGSGKSGELFF. The CDR3 nucleotides are TGTGCCACCAGTGGATCGGGAAAGTCCGGGGAGCTGTTTTTT.

This chain uses TRBV12-3 or TRBV12-4 with TRBJ1-2; 9 bases map to TRBD1. After removal of 5 bases from V and 6 bases from J, the junction contained 4 bases not matched to a gene. The CDR3 has 13 amino acids. The CDR3 spells CASSGGQGHGYTF. DNA of the CDR3: TGTGCCAGCAGTGGGGGACAGGGCCATGGCTACACCTTC.

This chain links TRBV14 with TRBJ1-6; 9 positions agree with TRBD1. The germline V gene encodes CDR1 SGHDN and CDR2 FVKESK. The CDR3 contains 15 residues. Trimming cost V 4 bases and J 9 bases; bases outside gene matches: 7. The CDR3 nucleotides read TGTGCCAGCAGCCCCTGGACAGGGGCGACTTCACCCCTCCACTTT. Its protein product is CASSPWTGATSPLHF.

The table lists this clone with a count of one. V usage is TRBV18 and J usage is TRBJ2-1; perhaps TRBD1 as D (6 bases). Between the trimmed V and J ends, which lost 5 bases and 8 bases, there was a span of 19 bases. CDR1 and CDR2 from the germline V gene are KGHSH and LQKENI. The CDR3 runs 15 residues. The CDR3 loop reads CASSSLQGTRDEQFF. Written as DNA, the CDR3 is TGTGCCAGCTCATCACTACAGGGAACACGGGATGAGCAGTTCTTC.

The V call is TRBV18, the J call TRBJ1-2; D gene ambiguous. The CDR3 is 14 residues long. V gave up 0 bases and J gave up 2 bases, with 7 bases separating them. The germline V gene has CDR1 KGHSH and CDR2 LQKENI. CDR3 in DNA: TGTGCCAGCTCACCACCGGCCAGAAACTATGGCTACACCTTC. This codes for CASSPPARNYGYTF.

This sequence joins TRBV6-1 and TRBJ2-3; possibly TRBD1 for D (5 bases). The germline V and J ends were trimmed by 0 bases and 15 bases, with 10 bases remaining between them. Germline loops: CDR1 MNHNS, CDR2 SASEGT. CDR3 length: 11 amino acids. The CDR3, as DNA: TGTGCCAGCAGTGAAGCGCCCAGGGAATATTTT. Encoded protein: CASSEAPREYF.

The genes are TRBV27 and TRBJ2-5; 7 bases fit TRBD1. Unmatched junction bases numbered 1, after V lost 6 bases and J lost 3 bases. Per germline, CDR1 MNHEY and CDR2 SMNVEV (reference sequence). The length of the CDR3 is 12 residues. CDR3 residues: CASRGTEETQYF. CDR3 nucleotide sequence: TGTGCCAGCAGGGGGACAGAAGAGACCCAGTACTTC.

This chain joins TRBV7-9 and TRBJ1-2; D might be TRBD1 (6 bases). This CDR3 is built from 16 residues. Germline V CDR1 and CDR2: SEHNR, FQNEAQ (reference sequence). The V gene lost 8 bases and the J gene lost 3 bases, with 22 bases spanning the gap. CDR3 in amino acids: CASLLSVETGDYGYTF. CDR3 DNA: TGTGCCAGCCTACTCTCGGTTGAGACAGGAGACTATGGCTACACCTTC.

This clone appeared a few times. The chain recombines TRBV5-8 with TRBJ2-5; possibly TRBD1 for D (5 bases). V was trimmed by 4 bases and J by 5 bases, leaving 18 bases between them. Germline V gene lookup returns CDR1 SGHTS and CDR2 YDEGEE. The CDR3 contains 15 residues. This CDR3 is CASSLLVGLGETQYF. The CDR3 DNA follows: TGTGCCAGCAGCCTTCTAGTGGGGCTGGGGGAGACCCAGTACTTC.

This chain links TRBV5-6 with TRBJ2-7, with TRBD2 as a possible D gene (6 bases). The V end lost 4 bases, the J end lost 3 bases, and 14 bases lay between the germline ends. The CDR3 loop spans 14 amino acids. Germline values: CDR1 SGHDT, CDR2 YYEEEE. Written as DNA, the CDR3 is TGTGCCAGCAGCCGGGGGATTAGCAGCTACGAGCAGTACGTC. Its translation is CASSRGISSYEQYV.

CDR3 bases: TGTGCCAGTAGTCCCACCGCCGGGGAATTGAGTTCACCCCTCCACTTT. It yields the protein CASSPTAGELSSPLHF. The rearrangement joins TRBV19 to TRBJ1-6; D is undetermined. This CDR3 is built from 16 residues. Between the trimmed V and J ends, which lost 5 bases and 9 bases, there was a span of 20 bases. The V gene's germline CDR1 is LNHDA and CDR2 SQIVND (reference sequence).

The rearrangement joins TRBV11-2 to TRBJ2-6; TRBD2 matches 11 bases. CDR3 length: 19 amino acids. Germline lookup yields CDR1 SGHAT and CDR2 FQNNGV. Trimming cost V 0 bases and J 2 bases; bases outside gene matches: 6. The CDR3 sequence is CASSLDLLAGGTGANVLTF. CDR3 coding DNA: TGTGCCAGCAGCTTAGATCTGTTAGCGGGGGGGACTGGGGCCAACGTCCTGACTTTC.